The next 15 T cell receptor beta chains were all read from a single sample in a study of OX40 agonist ivuxolimab in advanced cancers. Repertoires were generated with immunoSEQ multiplex PCR, while TCRdb's copy carries only in-frame clones and drops some. Of around 94,000 clones detected, roughly 84% appear once; the ten largest clones hold over 0.3%. The specimen comprised CD4+ or CD8+ T cells sorted from blood, sampled in a trial of the OX40 agonist ivuxolimab. The receptors were sampled from an adult with an advanced solid tumor such as melanoma, head and neck, liver or kidney cancer.

V and J are TRBV12-5 and TRBJ1-2; 8 bases line up with TRBD1. Germline loops: CDR1 LGHNT, CDR2 FRNRAP. With 0 bases clipped from V and 3 bases from J, the junction kept 3 bases outside the gene matches. The CDR3 covers 15 residues. The CDR3: CASGLVPTGDYGYTF. CDR3 coding DNA: TGTGCTAGTGGTTTGGTACCGACAGGGGACTATGGCTACACCTTC.

A few counts support this clone. One junction end disagrees with the germline gene, perhaps due to a read error. The J gene is TRBJ1-1, the V gene TRBV6-6; possibly TRBD1 for D (5 bases). Germline assignment: CDR1 MNHNY and CDR2 SVGAGI (reference sequence). CDR3 size: 9 residues. CDR3 protein: CAAGPEAFF. In nucleotides, the CDR3 is TGCGCGGCGGGGCCTGAAGCTTTCTTT.

The chain uses TRBV15 and TRBJ2-7; D is possibly TRBD2 (5 bases). Germline V lookup: CDR1 LNHNV, CDR2 YYDKDF (reference sequence). Trimming took off 1 base at V and 2 bases at J, with 18 bases between the two ends. The length of the CDR3 is 17 residues. CDR3: CATSRGKRDHGTYEQYF. Here the CDR3 DNA reads TGTGCCACCAGCAGAGGTAAACGGGATCATGGGACCTACGAGCAGTACTTC. Complete variable domain (other parts from reference TRBV15 and TRBJ2-7): DAMVIQNPRYQVTQFGKPVTLSCSQTLNHNVMYWYQQKSSQAPKLLFHYYDKDFNNEADTPDNFQSRRPNTSFCFLDIRSPGLGDTAMYLCATSRGKRDHGTYEQYFGPGTRLTVT.

The CDR3 loop reads CASRPAGVRTGELFF. The CDR3 region has the DNA TGCGCCAGCAGGCCAGCGGGGGTTCGCACCGGGGAGCTGTTTTTT. The chain has TRBV10-2 and TRBJ2-2; 8 bases are a match to TRBD2. Germline trimming cut 6 bases from V and 4 bases from J; bases unmatched to any gene: 7. CDR1 is WSHSY, CDR2 SAAADI, per germline. The CDR3 sequence is 15 residues long.

This clone was counted between two and nine times. The CDR3 DNA is TGTGCCTGGAGTGTTGTCGGCATGAACACTGAAGCTTTCTTT. Translating it yields CAWSVVGMNTEAFF. This chain uses TRBV30 with TRBJ1-1; no reliable D call. The ends were cut back, 0 bases at V and 0 bases at J, with 8 bases in the middle. Germline V gene lookup returns CDR1 GTSNPN and CDR2 SVGIG (reference sequence). This CDR3 region has 14 residues.

J is TRBJ1-1 and V is TRBV2; D may be TRBD1 (6 bases). V shed 1 base and J shed 6 bases, with 12 bases lying between them. Germline V gene sequence: CDR1 SNHLY, CDR2 FYNNEI. The CDR3 loop spans 14 amino acids. CDR3 loop: CASSEGGGSAEAFF. For the CDR3, the DNA is TGTGCCAGCAGTGAAGGAGGGGGATCGGCTGAAGCTTTCTTT.

The chain employs TRBV10-3 and TRBJ1-5, with D unclear. This CDR3 comprises 12 residues. CDR1 ENHRY and CDR2 SYGVKD come from the germline V gene. The V gene lost 3 bases and the J gene lost 5 bases, with 5 bases spanning the gap. The CDR3 region is CAISEGYQPQHF. CDR3 nucleotide sequence: TGTGCCATCAGTGAAGGGTATCAGCCCCAGCATTTT.

The CDR3 DNA sequence: TGTGCCAGCAGCCAGAAAAGCCGGGGGGAGGGGTCTGGAAACACCATATATTTT. Translating gives CASSQKSRGEGSGNTIYF. The chain recombines TRBV4-2 with TRBJ1-3, with a tentative D call TRBD1 (5 bases). The germline V gene encodes CDR1 LGHNA and CDR2 YNFKEQ. V was shortened by 3 bases and J by 1 base, with 19 bases between the two germline ends. CDR3 length equals 18 residues.

This chain joins TRBV7-2 and TRBJ2-1; D is unresolved. Germline-derived CDR1 and CDR2 are SGHTA and FQGNSA. Trimming left V 2 bases short and J 0 bases short, with 8 bases between. CDR3 length: 15 residues. The CDR3 spells CASSLHAPSYNEQFF. CDR3 sequence (DNA): TGTGCCAGCAGCTTACACGCGCCCTCCTACAATGAGCAGTTCTTC.

In this sample, this clone turned up once. V is TRBV5-1 and J is TRBJ2-2, with D perhaps assigned TRBD1 or TRBD2 (5 bases each). Germline assignment: CDR1 SGHRS and CDR2 YFSETQ. V was trimmed by 6 bases and J by 5 bases, leaving 17 bases between them. This CDR3 region has 15 residues. The CDR3 spells CASTTQARGTGELFF. The CDR3 DNA is TGCGCCAGCACAACACAGGCCCGCGGGACCGGGGAGCTGTTTTTT.

The CDR3 DNA sequence: TGCGCCAGCAGCCAAGCCGGGACAGATAATGAAAAACTGTTTTTT. Amino acid sequence: CASSQAGTDNEKLFF. The J gene is TRBJ1-4, the V gene TRBV4-3; TRBD1 matches 7 bases. From germline, CDR1 is LGHNA and CDR2 YSLEER. The CDR3 contains 15 residues. With 1 base clipped from V and 4 bases from J, the junction kept 3 bases outside the gene matches.

The chain carries TRBV19 and TRBJ2-1; weak D call: TRBD2 (5 bases). The V gene's germline CDR1 is LNHDA and CDR2 SQIVND (reference sequence). The V end lost 1 base, the J end lost 7 bases, and 8 bases lay between the germline ends. The CDR3 runs 13 residues. CDR3 amino acids: CASSIGLRNEQFF. The DNA of the CDR3 is TGTGCCAGTAGTATAGGACTAAGGAATGAGCAGTTCTTC.

The chain is built from TRBV15 and TRBJ2-2, with 10 bases matching TRBD2. Looked up from germline, CDR1 is LNHNV and CDR2 is YYDKDF (reference sequence). The V and J ends lost 6 bases and 4 bases, in that order; junction bases with no gene match: 8. The CDR3 has 16 amino acids. CDR3 amino acids: CATRGSGLAPTGELFF. CDR3 DNA sequence: TGTGCCACCAGGGGATCGGGACTAGCGCCCACCGGGGAGCTGTTTTTT.

The chain recombines TRBV7-2 with TRBJ2-3; no definite D call. The CDR3 totals 11 residues. Germline V gene sequence: CDR1 SGHTA, CDR2 FQGNSA. V dropped 5 bases and J dropped 2 bases, with 2 bases sitting between them. CDR3 nucleotide sequence: TGTGCCAGCAGCAACACAGATACGCAGTATTTT. As protein: CASSNTDTQYF.

The chain recombines TRBV30 with TRBJ1-2; D ambiguous. Germline CDR1 is GTSNPN and CDR2 is SVGIG (reference sequence). The CDR3 is 10 amino acids. V was clipped by 4 bases and J by 7 bases, with 7 bases between them. The CDR3 here is CAWMGSGYTF. The CDR3 DNA sequence: TGTGCCTGGATGGGCAGTGGCTACACCTTC.